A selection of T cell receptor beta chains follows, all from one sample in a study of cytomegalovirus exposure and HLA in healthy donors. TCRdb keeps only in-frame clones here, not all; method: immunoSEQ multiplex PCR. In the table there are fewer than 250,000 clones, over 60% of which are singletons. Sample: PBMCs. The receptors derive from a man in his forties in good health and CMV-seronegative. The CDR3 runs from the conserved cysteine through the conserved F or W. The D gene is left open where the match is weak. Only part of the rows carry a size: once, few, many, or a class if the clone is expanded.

cdr3_aa: CSVERGLAGTDTQYF
cdr3_nt: TGCAGCGTTGAAAGGGGACTAGCGGGGACAGATACGCAGTATTTT
clone_size: once
v_call: TRBV29-1
j_call: TRBJ2-3
d_call: TRBD2

cdr3_aa: CASSEEIGAYGGELFF
cdr3_nt: TGTGCCAGCAGTGAAGAGATTGGGGCCTACGGGGGGGAGCTGTTTTTT
clone_size: once
v_call: TRBV6-1
j_call: TRBJ2-2
d_call: NA

cdr3_aa: CASSQFGGGTGELFF
cdr3_nt: TGTGCCAGCAGCCAATTCGGCGGGGGGACCGGGGAGCTGTTTTTT
clone_size: NA
v_call: TRBV14
j_call: TRBJ2-2
d_call: TRBD2

cdr3_aa: CASSSRVAGGSDTQYF
cdr3_nt: TGTGCCAGCAGTTCCCGGGTAGCGGGAGGATCAGATACGCAGTATTTT
clone_size: few
v_call: TRBV28
j_call: TRBJ2-3
d_call: TRBD2

cdr3_aa: CASSIETGTGNAFF
cdr3_nt: TGTGCCAGTAGTATAGAAACGGGGACAGGGAATGCTTTCTTT
clone_size: NA
v_call: TRBV19
j_call: TRBJ1-1
d_call: TRBD1

cdr3_aa: CASSLDSDQPQHF
cdr3_nt: TGTGCCAGCTCACTGGACAGCGATCAGCCCCAGCATTTT
clone_size: NA
v_call: TRBV18
j_call: TRBJ1-5
d_call: NA

cdr3_aa: CAWSPGVGPQYF
cdr3_nt: TGTGCCTGGAGTCCCGGGGTAGGACCTCAGTACTTC
clone_size: NA
v_call: TRBV30
j_call: TRBJ2-7
d_call: NA

cdr3_aa: CASSMTGRGNEQFF
cdr3_nt: TGTGCCAGTAGTATGACAGGGCGTGGCAATGAGCAGTTCTTC
clone_size: NA
v_call: TRBV19
j_call: TRBJ2-1
d_call: TRBD1

cdr3_aa: CASSLLGGAANYGYTF
cdr3_nt: TGTGCCAGCAGCCTTTTGGGGGGGGCAGCCAACTATGGCTACACCTTC
clone_size: NA
v_call: TRBV7-2
j_call: TRBJ1-2
d_call: NA

cdr3_aa: CASSLGEGTGELFF
cdr3_nt: TGTGCCAGCAGTCTAGGAGAGGGCACCGGGGAGCTGTTTTTT
clone_size: few
v_call: TRBV27
j_call: TRBJ2-2
d_call: NA

cdr3_aa: CASSAWTSGGGYEQYF
cdr3_nt: TGTGCCAGCAGTGCCTGGACTAGCGGGGGCGGATACGAGCAGTACTTC
clone_size: once
v_call: TRBV6-1
j_call: TRBJ2-7
d_call: TRBD2

cdr3_aa: CASSPDGGAGETQYF
cdr3_nt: TGTGCCAGCTCCCCAGACGGGGGGGCGGGAGAGACCCAGTACTTC
clone_size: NA
v_call: TRBV18
j_call: TRBJ2-5
d_call: TRBD2

cdr3_aa: CASSEGGQGGYTF
cdr3_nt: TGTGCCAGCAGCGAGGGGGGACAGGGAGGCTACACCTTC
clone_size: NA
v_call: TRBV9
j_call: TRBJ1-2
d_call: TRBD1

cdr3_aa: CASSSRTGQGTDTQYF
cdr3_nt: TGTGCCAGCAGCTCCAGGACAGGGCAGGGCACAGATACGCAGTATTTT
clone_size: few
v_call: TRBV21-1
j_call: TRBJ2-3
d_call: NA

cdr3_aa: CASNRRTAKNNEQFF
cdr3_nt: TGTGCCAGTAATCGACGGACAGCGAAAAACAATGAGCAGTTCTTC
clone_size: NA
v_call: TRBV19
j_call: TRBJ2-1
d_call: NA

cdr3_aa: CASSLRLLRGTDTQYF
cdr3_nt: TGTGCCAGCAGTTTACGACTCCTGAGGGGCACAGATACGCAGTATTTT
clone_size: NA
v_call: TRBV27
j_call: TRBJ2-3
d_call: NA

cdr3_aa: CASSQEEMGGVGEKLFF
cdr3_nt: TGCGCCAGCAGCCAAGAGGAGATGGGGGGGGTGGGTGAAAAACTGTTTTTT
clone_size: NA
v_call: TRBV4-3
j_call: TRBJ1-4
d_call: NA

cdr3_aa: CASSLLAGGHRDTGELFF
cdr3_nt: TGTGCCAGCAGCTTACTAGCGGGGGGGCACCGGGACACCGGGGAGCTGTTTTTT
clone_size: NA
v_call: TRBV7-8
j_call: TRBJ2-2
d_call: TRBD2

cdr3_aa: CASKWPGAGGTEAFF
cdr3_nt: TGTGCCAGCAAATGGCCGGGGGCGGGGGGCACTGAAGCTTTCTTT
clone_size: NA
v_call: TRBV28
j_call: TRBJ1-1
d_call: NA

cdr3_aa: CASSSGVAEAFF
cdr3_nt: TGTGCCAGCAGTTCAGGGGTCGCTGAAGCTTTCTTT
clone_size: NA
v_call: TRBV6-5
j_call: TRBJ1-1
d_call: NA

cdr3_aa: CASSPPTISPGANVLTF
cdr3_nt: TGTGCCAGCAGTCCGCCCACTATCAGTCCTGGGGCCAACGTCCTGACTTTC
clone_size: NA
v_call: TRBV28
j_call: TRBJ2-6
d_call: NA

cdr3_aa: CASSVGTRLSSSYEQYF
cdr3_nt: TGCGCCAGCAGCGTCGGGACTAGGTTAAGCAGCTCCTACGAGCAGTACTTC
clone_size: NA
v_call: TRBV5-1
j_call: TRBJ2-7
d_call: TRBD2

cdr3_aa: CARGRLAGGQSYNEQFF
cdr3_nt: TGTGCCAGGGGAAGACTAGCGGGAGGGCAAAGCTACAATGAGCAGTTCTTC
clone_size: NA
v_call: TRBV2
j_call: TRBJ2-1
d_call: TRBD2

cdr3_aa: CASSLGTDSNQPQHF
cdr3_nt: TGCGCCAGCAGCTTGGGCACAGATAGCAATCAGCCCCAGCATTTT
clone_size: few
v_call: TRBV5-1
j_call: TRBJ1-5
d_call: NA

cdr3_aa: CASSLSGTDTGELFF
cdr3_nt: TGTGCCAGCAGCTTGTCAGGGACAGACACCGGGGAGCTGTTTTTT
clone_size: NA
v_call: TRBV5-6
j_call: TRBJ2-2
d_call: TRBD1

cdr3_aa: CASSETERRNYGYTF
cdr3_nt: TGTGCCAGCAGTGAAACCGAGAGGCGTAACTATGGCTACACCTTC
clone_size: NA
v_call: TRBV2
j_call: TRBJ1-2
d_call: NA

cdr3_aa: CASSLTSTGRTEAFF
cdr3_nt: TGTGCCAGCAGCTTAACGTCCACAGGGCGGACTGAAGCTTTCTTT
clone_size: NA
v_call: TRBV7-3
j_call: TRBJ1-1
d_call: NA

cdr3_aa: CASSALRDSYNEQFF
cdr3_nt: TGTGCCAGCAGCGCACTCCGGGACAGCTACAATGAGCAGTTCTTC
clone_size: NA
v_call: TRBV9
j_call: TRBJ2-1
d_call: TRBD1

cdr3_aa: CASSLSPGTGGAYNEQFF
cdr3_nt: TGTGCCAGCAGCTTAAGCCCCGGGACAGGGGGCGCATACAATGAGCAGTTCTTC
clone_size: once
v_call: TRBV11-2
j_call: TRBJ2-1
d_call: TRBD1